Shown below are 27 T cell receptor beta chains from a single sample sequenced in a study of T cell repertoires in cytomegalovirus infection. MiXCR, run by TCRdb on the reads, gives a single entry per CDR3 protein. The data contain about 140,000 distinct CDR3 sequences, about 6% of them singletons. Sequencing used PBMCs. The origin of the receptors is a human donor in good health (CMV status not recorded). Some clones in this sample may be carry-over from other donors' samples.

This clonotype was recorded many times. The rearrangement links TRBV7-9 to TRBJ1-2, with 10 bases that match TRBD1. CDR1 SEHNR and CDR2 FQNEAQ come from the germline V gene (reference sequence). This CDR3 contains 14 residues. Trimming at V came to 5 bases and at J to 6 bases, leaving 6 bases not matched to a gene. CDR3 in amino acids: CASSARQGAHGYTF. The CDR3 coding sequence is TGTGCCAGCAGCGCGCGACAGGGGGCCCATGGCTACACCTTC. Looking up the rest from reference TRBV7-9 and TRBJ1-2 gives the full variable domain: DTGVSQNPRHKITKRGQNVTFRCDPISEHNRLYWYRQTLGQGPEFLTYFQNEAQLEKSRLLSDRFSAERPKGSFSTLEIQRTEQGDSAMYLCASSARQGAHGYTFGSGTRLTVV.

In this sample, this clonotype turned up many times. The chain uses TRBV7-9 and TRBJ1-1; D is undetermined. Trimming cost V 2 bases and J 0 bases, with 16 bases left between them. This CDR3 has 17 amino acids. Germline loops: CDR1 SEHNR, CDR2 FQNEAQ (reference sequence). The CDR3 DNA is TGTGCCAGCAGCTTACCAATTCAAGCCCGATTGAACACTGAAGCTTTCTTT. Translating gives CASSLPIQARLNTEAFF.

The table lists this clonotype with many counts. The chain recombines TRBV7-2 with TRBJ2-1; 7 bases fit TRBD1. This CDR3 comprises 13 residues. Germline V CDR1 and CDR2: SGHTA, FQGNSA. J lost 6 bases, V lost 8 bases, and 7 bases had no gene match. Here the CDR3 DNA reads TGTGCCAGCGAGGCAGGGGGATTCAATGAGCAGTTCTTC. Residues: CASEAGGFNEQFF.

This clonotype showed up many times. J is TRBJ2-2 and V is TRBV29-1; D may be TRBD1 (6 bases). Trimming removed 7 bases from V and 5 bases from J, with 11 bases in between. The CDR3 has 12 amino acids. CDR1 is SQVTM and CDR2 is ANQGSEA in the germline V gene. CDR3 nucleotides: TGCAGCGGCAACACAGGGACCGGGGAGCTGTTTTTT. Its translation: CSGNTGTGELFF.

This clonotype was counted ten times or more. The chain recombines TRBV7-3 with TRBJ2-2; TRBD1 is a possible D gene (6 bases). Germline CDR1 reads SGHTA; CDR2 reads FQGTGA. V dropped 2 bases and J dropped 5 bases, with 12 bases sitting between them. CDR3 size: 15 residues. The CDR3 sequence: CASSLQQGRTGELFF. The CDR3 DNA sequence: TGTGCCAGCAGCTTACAACAGGGAAGAACCGGGGAGCTGTTTTTT.

In this sample, this clonotype turned up a few times. CDR3: CSATGLIYEQYF. Here the CDR3 DNA reads TGCAGTGCTACCGGACTGATCTACGAGCAGTACTTC. The rearrangement joins TRBV20-1 to TRBJ2-7; D might be TRBD2 (5 bases). The CDR3 has 12 amino acids. V was clipped by 4 bases and J by 3 bases, with 10 bases between them. The germline V gene encodes CDR1 DFQATT and CDR2 SNEGSKA (reference sequence).

This clonotype has a count of ten or more. This chain uses TRBV20-1 with TRBJ2-3; TRBD2 is a possible D gene (6 bases). V lost 3 bases to trimming and J lost 5 bases, with 12 bases between them. The length of the CDR3 is 13 residues. Germline CDR1 and CDR2: DFQATT and SNEGSKA (reference sequence). The CDR3 DNA sequence: TGCAGTGCTAGCCCCCCGGGGGTAGATACGCAGTATTTT. Amino acids: CSASPPGVDTQYF.

V usage is TRBV5-6 and J usage is TRBJ1-4; maybe TRBD1 (5 bases). Looked up from germline, CDR1 is SGHDT and CDR2 is YYEEEE. The CDR3 totals 14 residues. V dropped 4 bases and J dropped 7 bases, with 14 bases sitting between them. The CDR3 bases are TGTGCCAGCAGCCCGCCGGGACTGCGTGAAAAACTGTTTTTT. Protein: CASSPPGLREKLFF.

For this clonotype: A much larger clone differs from this one at a single base, so this may be a read error. The chain carries TRBV14 and TRBJ1-1; D is uncertain. This CDR3 is 13 amino acids long. From germline, CDR1 is SGHDN and CDR2 FVKESK. The CDR3 DNA reads as TGTGCCACCAGCCTCCAAGTTGGCACTGAAGCTTTCTTT. Amino acids: CATSLQVGTEAFF.

The table lists this clonotype with many counts. The chain employs TRBV12-3 or TRBV12-4 and TRBJ1-1; 9 bases are shared with TRBD1. This CDR3 is built from 14 residues. With V trimmed by 2 bases and J by 6 bases, 4 bases remained unmatched. The CDR3 DNA sequence: TGTGCCAGCAGTTTAACCGGGACAGGGTCTGAAGCTTTCTTT. Protein: CASSLTGTGSEAFF.

This clonotype was detected many times. The V gene is TRBV5-1, the J gene TRBJ1-2; 7 nucleotides line up with TRBD1. Germline V lookup: CDR1 SGHRS, CDR2 YFSETQ. With V trimmed by 4 bases and J by 8 bases, 11 bases remained unmatched. This CDR3 is built from 14 residues. The CDR3: CASSIGQDIAGYTF. The CDR3 nucleotides read TGCGCCAGCAGCATCGGACAGGATATAGCCGGCTACACCTTC.

This clonotype was seen at least ten times. The chain couples TRBV2 to TRBJ1-5; 8 bases map to TRBD1. The trim removed 5 bases at V and 9 bases at J, leaving 0 bases unmatched. Germline-derived CDR1 and CDR2 are SNHLY and FYNNEI. This CDR3 comprises 11 residues. The CDR3 is CASSTGGPQHF. The CDR3 DNA reads TGTGCCAGCAGTACAGGGGGGCCCCAGCATTTT.

This clonotype was counted many times. The rearrangement joins TRBV6-1 to TRBJ2-5; TRBD1 matches 7 bases. V shed 6 bases and J 1 base; nucleotides not matched to a gene: 8. Looked up from germline, CDR1 is MNHNS and CDR2 is SASEGT. This CDR3 is built from 15 residues. The CDR3 loop reads CASSPDRPAQETQYF. CDR3 in DNA: TGTGCCAGCAGCCCGGACAGGCCGGCCCAAGAGACCCAGTACTTC.

There are many counts of this clonotype. The chain has TRBV7-2 and TRBJ1-1; D ambiguous. Trimming cost V 0 bases and J 6 bases, with 14 bases left between them. This CDR3 comprises 15 residues. Germline CDR1 reads SGHTA; CDR2 reads FQGNSA. The chain's CDR3 is CASSLAYGAYSEAFF. CDR3 coding DNA: TGTGCCAGCAGCTTAGCGTACGGCGCTTACTCTGAAGCTTTCTTT.

In regard to this clonotype: This may come from a read error, since a much larger clone is one base off. The chain links TRBV10-3 to TRBJ1-1; D unresolved. CDR3 length: 13 amino acids. Per germline, CDR1 ENHRY and CDR2 SYGVKD. DNA of the CDR3: TGTGCCATCACCGAGGGATATAACACTGTAGCTTTCTTT. Residues: CAITEGYNTVAFF.

This clonotype occurred many times. The rearrangement links TRBV29-1 to TRBJ2-1; no clear D. Germline CDR1 and CDR2: SQVTM and ANQGSEA. V gave up 5 bases and J gave up 6 bases, with 11 bases separating them. The CDR3 consists of 12 residues. As DNA, the CDR3 is TGCAGCGTTAGTCTATCGGGCAATGAGCAGTTCTTC. Protein product: CSVSLSGNEQFF.

This clonotype was counted at least ten times. The chain joins TRBV6-5 to TRBJ1-4; 8 nucleotides agree with TRBD1. The J segment lost 8 bases and the V segment lost 6 bases, leaving 2 bases of the junction unmatched. Germline V gives CDR1 MNHEY, CDR2 SVGAGI. The CDR3 totals 12 residues. CDR3: CASRQGEEKLFF. The CDR3 nucleotides are TGTGCCAGCAGACAGGGGGAAGAAAAACTGTTTTTT.

This clonotype was counted ten times or more. The chain joins TRBV7-6 to TRBJ2-3; TRBD2 agrees at 10 bases. This CDR3 contains 16 residues. V lost 5 bases, J lost 7 bases, and 12 bases stayed unmatched. The germline CDR1 and CDR2 sequences are SGHVS and FNYEAQ. CDR3 in amino acids: CASSGRTSGPGNTQYF. The CDR3 DNA sequence: TGTGCCAGCAGCGGACGGACTAGCGGCCCCGGGAATACGCAGTATTTT.

This clonotype was counted at least ten times. This rearrangement joins TRBV4-1 to TRBJ1-2; D is unclear. V lost 0 bases to trimming and J lost 8 bases, with 10 bases between them. The germline CDR1 and CDR2 sequences are MGHRA and YSYEKL. The CDR3 sequence is 13 residues long. The CDR3 sequence is CASSQESRAGYTF. The CDR3 coding sequence is TGCGCCAGCAGCCAAGAAAGTAGAGCGGGCTACACCTTC.

This clonotype was counted many times. The CDR3 sequence: CASSPQGGRSGETQYF. CDR3 sequence (DNA): TGTGCCAGCAGCCCGCAGGGGGGCCGAAGTGGAGAGACCCAGTACTTC. This chain links TRBV7-2 with TRBJ2-5; a weak D match, TRBD1 (7 bases). With 5 bases removed from V and 4 bases from J, the gap between germline ends came to 20 bases. The CDR3 sequence is 16 residues long. Germline CDR1 reads SGHTA; CDR2 reads FQGNSA. Together with reference TRBV7-2 and TRBJ2-5, the CDR3 gives the full variable domain: GAGVSQSPSNKVTEKGKDVELRCDPISGHTALYWYRQSLGQGLEFLIYFQGNSAPDKSGLPSDRFSAERTGGSVSTLTIQRTQQEDSAVYLCASSPQGGRSGETQYFGPGTRLLVL.

The chain carries TRBV7-9 and TRBJ2-7; D is unresolved. Germline values: CDR1 SEHNR, CDR2 FQNEAQ (reference sequence). The CDR3 totals 14 residues. With 2 bases removed from V and 2 bases from J, the gap between germline ends came to 10 bases. The CDR3 reads CASSLIENPYEQYF. The CDR3 region has the DNA TGTGCCAGCAGCTTAATAGAGAATCCCTACGAGCAGTACTTC.

This clonotype came up many times. The chain has TRBV7-2 and TRBJ2-3, with 10 bases identical to TRBD2. The junction had 7 bases not matched to a gene; V was cut back by 4 bases and J by 0 bases. CDR3 length equals 17 residues. CDR1 is SGHTA, CDR2 FQGNSA, per germline. CDR3 sequence reads: CASSSERGGRSTDTQYF. The CDR3 DNA sequence: TGTGCCAGCAGCTCCGAGCGGGGGGGCCGTAGCACAGATACGCAGTATTTT.

This clonotype was recorded many times. V gene TRBV7-8 combines with J gene TRBJ2-7; D is uncertain. Germline V gene lookup returns CDR1 SGHVS and CDR2 FQNEAQ. This CDR3 spans 15 amino acids. Trimming took off 1 base at V and 4 bases at J, with 14 bases between the two ends. CDR3 DNA: TGTGCCAGCAGCTTAGGTGGTTTAGGGAAGTACGAGCAGTACTTC. It codes for CASSLGGLGKYEQYF.

This clonotype showed up many times. The junction and the germline gene differ at one end; a read error may be behind it. In DNA form, the CDR3 reads TGTGCCAGCAGCTTAGCGTTTGTGAACACTGAAGCCTTCTTT. It translates to CASSLAFVNTEAFF. The rearrangement links TRBV11-2 to TRBJ1-1; the D is unclear. Germline CDR1 is SGHAT and CDR2 is FQNNGV. The CDR3 runs 14 residues.

The V and J genes are TRBV11-2 and TRBJ2-4; the D call may be TRBD1 or TRBD2 (5 bases each). CDR3 size: 14 residues. V was trimmed by 7 bases and J by 2 bases, leaving 12 bases between them. Germline lookup yields CDR1 SGHAT and CDR2 FQNNGV. CDR3 region: CASTDQGPKNIQYF. The CDR3 DNA reads TGTGCCAGCACCGACCAGGGACCCAAAAACATTCAGTACTTC. The full variable domain, in which reference TRBV11-2 and TRBJ2-4 provide the parts outside the CDR3, is EAGVAQSPRYKIIEKRQSVAFWCNPISGHATLYWYQQILGQGPKLLIQFQNNGVVDDSQLPKDRFSAERLKGVDSTLKIQPAKLEDSAVYLCASTDQGPKNIQYFGAGTRLSVL.

This clonotype was seen at least ten times. This rearrangement joins TRBV28 to TRBJ2-5; TRBD1 aligns across 7 bases. Germline CDR1 is MDHEN and CDR2 is SYDVKM. V shed 6 bases, J shed 2 bases, and the junction held 12 bases outside the gene matches. This CDR3 contains 16 residues. CDR3 amino acids: CASSLGQVTVQETQYF. Here the CDR3 DNA reads TGTGCCAGCAGCCTCGGACAGGTGACTGTTCAAGAGACCCAGTACTTC.

This clonotype was seen repeatedly, ten times or more. The chain joins TRBV4-2 to TRBJ2-1; D call uncertain. The CDR3 consists of 17 residues. Per the germline V gene, CDR1 is LGHNA and CDR2 is YNFKEQ. V was trimmed by 4 bases and J by 4 bases, leaving 20 bases between them. For the CDR3, the DNA is TGTGCCAGCAGCCTCAATCCGGGTGTGGGATCATACAATGAGCAGTTCTTC. Protein sequence: CASSLNPGVGSYNEQFF.